These T cell receptor beta chains were read from a single sample in a study of OX40 agonist ivuxolimab in advanced cancers. Sequenced by immunoSEQ multiplex PCR; TCRdb stores in-frame clones only, minus some. The repertoire includes roughly 100,000 clones, more than 90% of them detected once, and roughly 3.5% sits in the top ten. Material: CD4+ or CD8+ T cells sorted from blood, obtained in a trial of the OX40 agonist ivuxolimab. These receptors all stem from an adult with an advanced solid tumor such as melanoma, head and neck, liver or kidney cancer. Each CDR3 is given without its conserved first and last residue. The order of the fields is clone size, J gene, D gene, V gene, CDR3 protein. A D gene is named only where the DNA matches it firmly. Rows may omit the clone size; those that give it use once, few, many or a size class.

NA,TRBJ2-7,TRBD2,TRBV19,ASSTAGGGYEQY
NA,TRBJ2-3,TRBD2,TRBV9,ASSPSGRAGTDTQY
few,TRBJ1-1,NA,TRBV19,ASSASIEAF
NA,TRBJ2-2,TRBD1,TRBV6-5,ASSYGAGGSTGELF
NA,TRBJ2-7,NA,TRBV5-5,ASSSFVLGLPYEQY
NA,TRBJ2-5,NA,TRBV25-1,ASSEGVQETQY
NA,TRBJ2-5,TRBD1,TRBV28,ASSLSKSGTGNPGETQY
NA,TRBJ1-4,NA,TRBV27,ASSLMTGVEEKLF
NA,TRBJ1-4,NA,TRBV6-5,ASGWTNEKLF
NA,TRBJ2-1,NA,TRBV7-3,ASSLTSALYDEQF
NA,TRBJ2-1,TRBD1,TRBV7-7,ASSLTGSTYNEQF
NA,TRBJ2-5,NA,TRBV15,AAARQLQETQY
NA,TRBJ2-7,NA,TRBV10-3,ATQADRVEQY
NA,TRBJ1-1,NA,TRBV5-8,ASSLGRLEAF
NA,TRBJ2-7,NA,TRBV29-1,SVEPGGSSYEQY
NA,TRBJ2-1,TRBD2,TRBV6-1,ASSVASGEPAHHNEQF
NA,TRBJ2-2,NA,TRBV10-2,ASSESLPGTRALTGELF
NA,TRBJ2-1,TRBD2,TRBV7-9,ASSPPGGRLSGDEQF
NA,TRBJ1-2,NA,TRBV27,ASRRVEGYGYT
NA,TRBJ2-7,NA,TRBV10-1,ASSDVGYEQY
NA,TRBJ2-7,TRBD1,TRBV11-2,ASSQGQGQY
NA,TRBJ1-1,NA,TRBV6-5,ASSPGRGGVSAF